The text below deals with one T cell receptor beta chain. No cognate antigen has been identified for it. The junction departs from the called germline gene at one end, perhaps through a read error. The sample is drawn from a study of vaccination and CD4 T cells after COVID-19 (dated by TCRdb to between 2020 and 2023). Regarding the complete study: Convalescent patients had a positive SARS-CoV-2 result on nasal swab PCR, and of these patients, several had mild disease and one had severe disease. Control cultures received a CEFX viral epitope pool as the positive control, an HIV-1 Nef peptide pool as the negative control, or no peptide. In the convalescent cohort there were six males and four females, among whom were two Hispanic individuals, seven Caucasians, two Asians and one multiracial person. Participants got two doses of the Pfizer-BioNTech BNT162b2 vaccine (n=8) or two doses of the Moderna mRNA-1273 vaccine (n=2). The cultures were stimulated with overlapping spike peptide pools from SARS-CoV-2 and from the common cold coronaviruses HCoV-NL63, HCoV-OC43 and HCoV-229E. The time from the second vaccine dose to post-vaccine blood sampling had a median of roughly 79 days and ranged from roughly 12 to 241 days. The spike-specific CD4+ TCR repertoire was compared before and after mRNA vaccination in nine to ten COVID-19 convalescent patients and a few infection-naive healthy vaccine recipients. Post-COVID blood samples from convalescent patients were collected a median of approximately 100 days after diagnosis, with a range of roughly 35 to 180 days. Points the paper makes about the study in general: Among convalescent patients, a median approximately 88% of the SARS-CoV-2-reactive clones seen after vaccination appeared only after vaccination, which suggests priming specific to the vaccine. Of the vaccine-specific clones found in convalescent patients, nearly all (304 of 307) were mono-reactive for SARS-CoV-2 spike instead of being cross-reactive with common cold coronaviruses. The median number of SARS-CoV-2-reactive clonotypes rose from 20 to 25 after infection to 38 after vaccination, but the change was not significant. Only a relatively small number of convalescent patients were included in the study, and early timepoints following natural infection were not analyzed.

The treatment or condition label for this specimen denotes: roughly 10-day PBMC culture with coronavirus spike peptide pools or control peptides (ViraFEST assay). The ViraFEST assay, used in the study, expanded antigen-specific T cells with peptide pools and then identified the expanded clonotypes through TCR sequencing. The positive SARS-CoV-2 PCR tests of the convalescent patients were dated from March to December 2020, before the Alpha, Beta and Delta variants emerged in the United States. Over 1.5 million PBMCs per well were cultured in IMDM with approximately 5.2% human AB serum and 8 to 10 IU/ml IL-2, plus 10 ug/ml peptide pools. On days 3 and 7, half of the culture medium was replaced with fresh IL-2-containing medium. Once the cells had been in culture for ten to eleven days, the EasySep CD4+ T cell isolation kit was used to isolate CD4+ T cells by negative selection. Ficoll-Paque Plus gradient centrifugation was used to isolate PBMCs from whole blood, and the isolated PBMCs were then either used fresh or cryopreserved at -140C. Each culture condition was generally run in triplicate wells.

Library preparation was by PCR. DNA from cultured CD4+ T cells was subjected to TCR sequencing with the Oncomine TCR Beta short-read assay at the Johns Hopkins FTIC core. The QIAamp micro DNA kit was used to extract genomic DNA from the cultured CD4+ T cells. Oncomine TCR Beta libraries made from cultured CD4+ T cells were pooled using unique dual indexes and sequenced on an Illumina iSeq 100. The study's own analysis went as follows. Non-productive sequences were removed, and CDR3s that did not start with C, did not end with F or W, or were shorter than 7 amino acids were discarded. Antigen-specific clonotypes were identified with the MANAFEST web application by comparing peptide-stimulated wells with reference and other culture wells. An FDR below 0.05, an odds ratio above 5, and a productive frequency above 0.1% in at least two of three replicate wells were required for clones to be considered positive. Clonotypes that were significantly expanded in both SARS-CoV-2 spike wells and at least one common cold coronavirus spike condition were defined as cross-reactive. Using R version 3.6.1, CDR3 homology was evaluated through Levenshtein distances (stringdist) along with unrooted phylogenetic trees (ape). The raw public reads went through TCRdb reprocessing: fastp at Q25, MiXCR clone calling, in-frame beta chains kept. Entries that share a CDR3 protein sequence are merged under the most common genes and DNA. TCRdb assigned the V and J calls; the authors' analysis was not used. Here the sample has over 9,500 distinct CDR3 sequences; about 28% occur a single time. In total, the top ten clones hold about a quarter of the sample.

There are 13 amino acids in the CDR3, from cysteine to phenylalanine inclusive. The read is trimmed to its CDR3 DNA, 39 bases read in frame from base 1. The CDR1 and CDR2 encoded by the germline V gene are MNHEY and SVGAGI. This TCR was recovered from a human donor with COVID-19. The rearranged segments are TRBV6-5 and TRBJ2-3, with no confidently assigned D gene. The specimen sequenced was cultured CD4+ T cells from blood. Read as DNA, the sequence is TGTGTCAGCAGTTACGATCTGGCAGATACGCAGTATTTT. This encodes CVSSYDLADTQYF.